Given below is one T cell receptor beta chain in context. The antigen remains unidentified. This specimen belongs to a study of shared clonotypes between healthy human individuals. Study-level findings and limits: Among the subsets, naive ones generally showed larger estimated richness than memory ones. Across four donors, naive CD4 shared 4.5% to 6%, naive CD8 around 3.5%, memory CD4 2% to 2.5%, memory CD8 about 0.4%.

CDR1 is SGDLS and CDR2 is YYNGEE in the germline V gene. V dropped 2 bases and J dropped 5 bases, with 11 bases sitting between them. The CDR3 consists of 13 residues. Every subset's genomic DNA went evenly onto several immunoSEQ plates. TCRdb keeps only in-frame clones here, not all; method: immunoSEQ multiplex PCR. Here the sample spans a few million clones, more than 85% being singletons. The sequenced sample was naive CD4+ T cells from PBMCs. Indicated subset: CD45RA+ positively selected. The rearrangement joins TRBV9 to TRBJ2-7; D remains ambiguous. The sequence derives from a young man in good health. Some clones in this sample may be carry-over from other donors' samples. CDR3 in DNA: TGTGCCAGCAGCGTCCCAGGTAACCACGAGCAGTACTTC. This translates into CASSVPGNHEQYF.